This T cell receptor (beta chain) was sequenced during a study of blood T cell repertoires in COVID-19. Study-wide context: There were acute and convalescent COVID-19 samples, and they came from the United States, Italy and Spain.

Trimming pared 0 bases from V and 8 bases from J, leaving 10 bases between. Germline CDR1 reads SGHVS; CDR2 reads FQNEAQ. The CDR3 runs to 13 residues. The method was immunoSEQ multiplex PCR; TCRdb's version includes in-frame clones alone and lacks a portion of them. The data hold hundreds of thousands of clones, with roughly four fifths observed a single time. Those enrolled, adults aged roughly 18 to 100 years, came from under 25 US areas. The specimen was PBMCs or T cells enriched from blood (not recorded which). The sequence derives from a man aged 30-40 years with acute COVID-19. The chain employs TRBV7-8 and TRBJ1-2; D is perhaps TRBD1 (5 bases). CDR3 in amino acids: CASSLAVQGGYTF. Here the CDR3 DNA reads TGTGCCAGCAGCTTAGCGGTTCAGGGAGGCTACACCTTC.